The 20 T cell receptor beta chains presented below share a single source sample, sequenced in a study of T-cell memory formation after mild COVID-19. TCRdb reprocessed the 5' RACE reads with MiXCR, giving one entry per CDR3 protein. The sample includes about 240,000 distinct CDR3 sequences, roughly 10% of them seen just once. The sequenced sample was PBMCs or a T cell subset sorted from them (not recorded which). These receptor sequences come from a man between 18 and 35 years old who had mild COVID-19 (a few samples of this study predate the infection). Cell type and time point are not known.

CDR3 DNA: TGTGCCAGCCACTTAAGGCTAGCGGGGGGGCGGGAGCAGTTCTTC. It yields the protein CASHLRLAGGREQFF. The J gene is TRBJ2-1, the V gene TRBV12-3 or TRBV12-4; 12 bases are shared with TRBD2. The CDR3 length is 15 residues. V gave up 8 bases and J gave up 10 bases; unmatched junction bases: 12.

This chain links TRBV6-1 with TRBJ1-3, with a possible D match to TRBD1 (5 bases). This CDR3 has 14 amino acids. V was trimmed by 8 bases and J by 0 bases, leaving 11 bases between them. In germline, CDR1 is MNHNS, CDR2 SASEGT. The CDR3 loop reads CASGGWSSGNTIYF. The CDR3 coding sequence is TGTGCCAGCGGGGGATGGAGCTCTGGAAACACCATATATTTT.

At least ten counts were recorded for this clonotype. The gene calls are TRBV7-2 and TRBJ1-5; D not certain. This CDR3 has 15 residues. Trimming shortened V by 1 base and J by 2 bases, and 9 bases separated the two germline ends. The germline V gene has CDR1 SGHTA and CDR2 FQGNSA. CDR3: CASSLVGGGNQPQHF. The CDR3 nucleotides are TGTGCCAGCAGCTTAGTCGGCGGGGGCAATCAGCCCCAGCATTTT.

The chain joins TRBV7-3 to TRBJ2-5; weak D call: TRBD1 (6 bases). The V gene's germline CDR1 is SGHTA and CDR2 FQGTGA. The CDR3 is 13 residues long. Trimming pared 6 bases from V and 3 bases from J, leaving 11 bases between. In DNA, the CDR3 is TGTGCCAGCAGTCGGGACAATAAAGAGACCCAGTACTTC. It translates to CASSRDNKETQYF.

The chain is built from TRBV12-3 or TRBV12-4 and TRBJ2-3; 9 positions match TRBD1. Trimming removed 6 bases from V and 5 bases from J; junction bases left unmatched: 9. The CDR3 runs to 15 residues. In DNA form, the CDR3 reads TGTGCCAGCAGCCGCGGGACAGGGCTTGGAGATACGCAGTATTTT. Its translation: CASSRGTGLGDTQYF.

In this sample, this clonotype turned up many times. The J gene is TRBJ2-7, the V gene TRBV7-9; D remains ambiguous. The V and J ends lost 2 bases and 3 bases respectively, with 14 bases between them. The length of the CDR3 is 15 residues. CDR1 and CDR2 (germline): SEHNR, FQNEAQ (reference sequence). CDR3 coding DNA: TGTGCCAGCAGCTTAATTGGACGCCTGAACTACGAGCAGTACTTC. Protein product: CASSLIGRLNYEQYF.

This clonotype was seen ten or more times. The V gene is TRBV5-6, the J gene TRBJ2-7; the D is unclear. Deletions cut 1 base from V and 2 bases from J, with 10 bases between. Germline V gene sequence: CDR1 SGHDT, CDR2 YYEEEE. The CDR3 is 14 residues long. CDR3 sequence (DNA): TGTGCCAGCAGCTTGCATCTGGATACCTACGAGCAGTACTTC. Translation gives CASSLHLDTYEQYF.

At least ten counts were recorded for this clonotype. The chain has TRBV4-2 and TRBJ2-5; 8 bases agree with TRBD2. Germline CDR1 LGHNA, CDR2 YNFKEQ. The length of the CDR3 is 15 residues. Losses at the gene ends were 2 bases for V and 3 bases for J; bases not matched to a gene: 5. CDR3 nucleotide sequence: TGTGCCAGCAGCCAACTCAAAGCGGGGGAAGAGACCCAGTACTTC. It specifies CASSQLKAGEETQYF.

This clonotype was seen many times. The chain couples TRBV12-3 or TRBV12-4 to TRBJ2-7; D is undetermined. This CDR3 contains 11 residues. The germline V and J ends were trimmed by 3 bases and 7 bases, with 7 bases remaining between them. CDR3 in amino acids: CASSFGLEQYF. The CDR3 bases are TGTGCCAGCAGTTTCGGTCTTGAGCAGTACTTC.

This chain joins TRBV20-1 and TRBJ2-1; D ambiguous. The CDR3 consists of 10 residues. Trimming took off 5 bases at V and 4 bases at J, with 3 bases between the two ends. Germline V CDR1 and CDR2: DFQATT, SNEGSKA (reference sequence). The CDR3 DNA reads TGCAGTGCTGGATACAATGAGCAGTTCTTC. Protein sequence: CSAGYNEQFF.

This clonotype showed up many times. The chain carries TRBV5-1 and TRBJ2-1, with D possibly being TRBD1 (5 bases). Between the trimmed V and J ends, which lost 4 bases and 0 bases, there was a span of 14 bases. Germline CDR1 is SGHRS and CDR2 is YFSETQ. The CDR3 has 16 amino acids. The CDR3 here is CASSRRQSYSYNEQFF. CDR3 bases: TGCGCCAGCAGCCGGAGACAGTCCTACTCCTACAATGAGCAGTTCTTC.

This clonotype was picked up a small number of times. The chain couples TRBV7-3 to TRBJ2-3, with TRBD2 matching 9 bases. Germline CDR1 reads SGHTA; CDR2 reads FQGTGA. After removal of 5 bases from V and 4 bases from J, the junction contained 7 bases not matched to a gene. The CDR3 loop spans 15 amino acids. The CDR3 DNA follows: TGTGCCAGCAGCACAAGCGGGGGGAATGCAGATACGCAGTATTTT. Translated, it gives CASSTSGGNADTQYF. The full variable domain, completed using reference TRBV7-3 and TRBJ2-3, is GAGVSQTPSNKVTEKGKYVELRCDPISGHTALYWYRQSLGQGPEFLIYFQGTGAADDSGLPNDRFFAVRPEGSVSTLKIQRTERGDSAVYLCASSTSGGNADTQYFGPGTRLTVL.

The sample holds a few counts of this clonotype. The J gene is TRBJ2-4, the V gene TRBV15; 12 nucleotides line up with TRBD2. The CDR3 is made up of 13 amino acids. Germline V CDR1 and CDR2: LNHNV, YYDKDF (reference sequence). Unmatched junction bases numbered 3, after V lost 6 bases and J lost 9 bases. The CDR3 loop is CATRRTSGTIQYF. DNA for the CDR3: TGTGCCACCAGAAGGACTAGCGGGACCATTCAGTACTTC.

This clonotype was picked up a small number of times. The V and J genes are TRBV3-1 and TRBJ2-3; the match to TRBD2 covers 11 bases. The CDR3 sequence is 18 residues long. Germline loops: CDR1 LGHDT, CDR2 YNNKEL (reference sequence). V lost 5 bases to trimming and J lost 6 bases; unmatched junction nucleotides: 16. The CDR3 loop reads CASSMVSGTSGFIDTQYF. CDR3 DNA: TGTGCCAGCAGCATGGTCTCCGGGACTAGCGGCTTTATTGATACGCAGTATTTT.

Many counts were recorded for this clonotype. The CDR3 sequence: CASTGTNSGANVLTF. DNA of the CDR3: TGTGCCAGCACCGGGACAAACTCTGGGGCCAACGTCCTGACTTTC. This chain links TRBV28 with TRBJ2-6, with D possibly being TRBD1 (6 bases). V was shortened by 7 bases and J by 0 bases, with 10 bases between the two germline ends. Germline V gene lookup returns CDR1 MDHEN and CDR2 SYDVKM. The CDR3 runs 15 residues.

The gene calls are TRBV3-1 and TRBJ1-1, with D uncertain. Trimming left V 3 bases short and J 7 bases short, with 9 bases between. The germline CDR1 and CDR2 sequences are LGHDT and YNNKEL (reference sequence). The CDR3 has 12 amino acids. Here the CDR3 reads CASSQSRGEAFF. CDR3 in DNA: TGTGCCAGCAGCCAGTCCCGGGGTGAAGCTTTCTTT.

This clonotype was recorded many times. The CDR3: CSARAQTSGGVNTGELFF. CDR3 DNA: TGCAGTGCTAGAGCCCAGACTAGCGGGGGAGTAAACACCGGGGAGCTGTTTTTT. The chain couples TRBV20-1 to TRBJ2-2; 12 bases align to TRBD2. This CDR3 is 18 amino acids long. CDR1 is DFQATT, CDR2 SNEGSKA, per germline (reference sequence). The V gene end was trimmed by 1 base and the J gene end by 2 bases; junction bases not matched to a gene: 8.

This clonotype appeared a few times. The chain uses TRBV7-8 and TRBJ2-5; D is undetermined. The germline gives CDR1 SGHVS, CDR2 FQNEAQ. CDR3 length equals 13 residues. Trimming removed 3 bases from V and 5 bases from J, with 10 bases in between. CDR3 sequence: CASSFTRAETQYF. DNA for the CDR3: TGTGCCAGCAGCTTTACGCGCGCGGAGACCCAGTACTTC.

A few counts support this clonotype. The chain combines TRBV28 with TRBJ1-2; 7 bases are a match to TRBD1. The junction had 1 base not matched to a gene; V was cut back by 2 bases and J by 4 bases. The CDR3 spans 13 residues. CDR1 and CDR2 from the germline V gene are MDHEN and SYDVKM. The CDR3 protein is CASSLRGLYGYTF. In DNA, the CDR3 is TGTGCCAGCAGTTTAAGGGGGCTCTATGGCTACACCTTC.

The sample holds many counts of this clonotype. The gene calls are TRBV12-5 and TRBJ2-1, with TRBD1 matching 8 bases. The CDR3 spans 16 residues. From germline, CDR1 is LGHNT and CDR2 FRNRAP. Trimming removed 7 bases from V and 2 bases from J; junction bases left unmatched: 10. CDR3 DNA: TGTGCTAGTGCCAAGACGGGACAGGCAACCTACAATGAGCAGTTCTTC. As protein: CASAKTGQATYNEQFF.